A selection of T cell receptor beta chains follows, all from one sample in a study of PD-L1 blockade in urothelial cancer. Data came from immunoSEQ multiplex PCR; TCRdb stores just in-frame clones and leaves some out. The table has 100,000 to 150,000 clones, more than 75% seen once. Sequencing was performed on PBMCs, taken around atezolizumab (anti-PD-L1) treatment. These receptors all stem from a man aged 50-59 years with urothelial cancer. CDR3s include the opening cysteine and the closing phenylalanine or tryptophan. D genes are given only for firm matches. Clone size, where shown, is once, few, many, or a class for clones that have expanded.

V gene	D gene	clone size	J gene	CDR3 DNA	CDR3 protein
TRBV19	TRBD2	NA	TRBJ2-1	TGTGCCAGTAGTCGCCTAGCGGGGATTAATGAGCAGTTCTTC	CASSRLAGINEQFF
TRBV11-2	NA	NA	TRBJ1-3	TGTGCCAGCAGCTTAGATCATTCGCGGGCTGGAAACACCATATATTTT	CASSLDHSRAGNTIYF
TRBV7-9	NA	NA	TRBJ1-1	TGTGCCAGCAGCTTATATCACAACACTATGAACACTGAAGCTTTCTTT	CASSLYHNTMNTEAFF
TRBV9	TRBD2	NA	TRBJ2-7	TGTGCCAGCAGCGTCGGACTAGCGGCAACCTACGAGCAGTACTTC	CASSVGLAATYEQYF
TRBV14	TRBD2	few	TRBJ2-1	TGTGCCAGCAGCCTCGGGACTAGTAATGAGCAGTTCTTC	CASSLGTSNEQFF
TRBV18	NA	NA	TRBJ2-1	TGTGCCAGCTCACCAATGCAAGCGGTCCATGAGCAGTTCTTC	CASSPMQAVHEQFF
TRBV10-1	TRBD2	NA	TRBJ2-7	TGCGCCAGCAGTGCAGCGGGAGGATTTTATAACTACGAGCAGTACTTC	CASSAAGGFYNYEQYF
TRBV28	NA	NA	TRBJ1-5	TGTGCCAGCAGTGCAGGGGATCAGCCCCAGCATTTT	CASSAGDQPQHF
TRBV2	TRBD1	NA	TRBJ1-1	TGTGCCAGCAGCACGAGAGGGACAGACAATGAAGCTTTCTTT	CASSTRGTDNEAFF
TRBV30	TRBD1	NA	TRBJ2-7	TGTGCCTGGAGTTCCCCGGACAGGGACGGCTTCTACGAGCAGTACTTC	CAWSSPDRDGFYEQYF
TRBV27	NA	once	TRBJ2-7	TGTGCCAGCAGCCCCACCTTTGCAGGGGCGAAGTACGAGCAGTACTTC	CASSPTFAGAKYEQYF
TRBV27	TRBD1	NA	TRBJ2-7	TGTGCCAGTTCAGAGGGGGACAGACTCTCGGAGCAGTACTTC	CASSEGDRLSEQYF
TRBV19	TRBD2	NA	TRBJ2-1	TGTGCCAGTAGTATAAGAGTGGGGACTAGCGGGCCCAATGAGCAGTTCTTC	CASSIRVGTSGPNEQFF
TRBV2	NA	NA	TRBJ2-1	TGTGCCAGCAGTGGAACTACGGTTAATGAGCAGTTCTTC	CASSGTTVNEQFF
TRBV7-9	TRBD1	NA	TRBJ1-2	TGTGCCAGCAGCCATGACAGGGCGGGTAATCGCTACACCTTC	CASSHDRAGNRYTF
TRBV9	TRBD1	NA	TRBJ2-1	TGTGCCAGCAGCGTGGGGGACAGGTCGGATGAGCAGTTCTTC	CASSVGDRSDEQFF
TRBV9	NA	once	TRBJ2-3	TGTGCCAGCAGCGTAGACCTATTTTATCCAGATACGCAGTATTTT	CASSVDLFYPDTQYF
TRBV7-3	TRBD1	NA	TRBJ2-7	TGTGCCAGCAGCTTAGCAGGGGGCTACGAGCAGTACTTC	CASSLAGGYEQYF
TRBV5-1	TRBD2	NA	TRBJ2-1	TGCGCCAGCAGCGGAACTAGCGATCGTGAGCAGTTCTTC	CASSGTSDREQFF
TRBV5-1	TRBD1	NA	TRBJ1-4	TGCGCCAGCAGCTTTCAACCGGGACAGGGTAATGAAAAACTGTTTTTT	CASSFQPGQGNEKLFF
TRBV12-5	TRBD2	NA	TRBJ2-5	TGTGCTAGTGGTCCTGGTATTGGCGGGAGGAAAGAGACCCAGTACTTC	CASGPGIGGRKETQYF
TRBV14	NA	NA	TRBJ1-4	TGTGCCAGCAGCCAATCGGGAAAACTGTTTTTT	CASSQSGKLFF
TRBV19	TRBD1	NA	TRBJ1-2	TGTGCCAGTAGTATATCCGGGACAGCTAACTATGGCTACACCTTC	CASSISGTANYGYTF
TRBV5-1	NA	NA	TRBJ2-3	TGCGCCAGCAGCTTGCCAGTCCCTAGCACAGATACGCAGTATTTT	CASSLPVPSTDTQYF
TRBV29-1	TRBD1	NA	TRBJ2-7	TGCAGCGTCGGCGACAGGGGGCGCGGATCCTACGAGCAGTACTTC	CSVGDRGRGSYEQYF
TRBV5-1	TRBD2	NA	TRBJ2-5	TGCGCCAGCTCCCGCAAGACTAGCGACCATAGTGAGACCCAGTACTTC	CASSRKTSDHSETQYF
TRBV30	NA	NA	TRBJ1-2	TGTGCCTGGAATCAATTACGGGTGGAAGGCTACACCTTC	CAWNQLRVEGYTF
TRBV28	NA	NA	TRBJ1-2	TGTGCCAGCAGTTTAATCGACGGGGTACGTGGCTACACCTTC	CASSLIDGVRGYTF
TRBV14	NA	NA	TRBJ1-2	TGTGCCAGCAGCCAAGCGGTACACGGGAGTGTGTATGGCTACACCTTC	CASSQAVHGSVYGYTF
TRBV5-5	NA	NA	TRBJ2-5	TGTGCCAGCAGCGGGGGCCGCATCTCAGACCAGTACTTC	CASSGGRISDQYF
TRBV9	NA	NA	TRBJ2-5	TGTGCCAGCAGCGTAGTCCCAGAAGAGGGGACCCAGTACTTC	CASSVVPEEGTQYF
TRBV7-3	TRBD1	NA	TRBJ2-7	TGTGCCAGCAGCCTGGGACAGCCTGGGGACGAGCAGTACTTC	CASSLGQPGDEQYF
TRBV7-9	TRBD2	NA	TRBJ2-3	TGTGCCAGCAGCGCAACAGCTAGCGGAGGCACAGATACGCAGTATTTT	CASSATASGGTDTQYF
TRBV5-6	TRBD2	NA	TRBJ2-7	TGTGCCAGCAGCCCAGGACTAGCGGGAGCCGAGCAGTACTTC	CASSPGLAGAEQYF
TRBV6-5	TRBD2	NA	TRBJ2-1	TGTGCCAGCAGGGCCGGGACTAGCTCCTACAATGAGCAGTTCTTC	CASRAGTSSYNEQFF
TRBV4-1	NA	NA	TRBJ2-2	TGCGCCAGCAGCCAAGAGCGGACAGGGGAGCTGTTTTTT	CASSQERTGELFF
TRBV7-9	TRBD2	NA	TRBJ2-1	TGTGCCAGCAGCTCGGCTAGCGGCCCCTTTACTGAGCAGTTCTTC	CASSSASGPFTEQFF
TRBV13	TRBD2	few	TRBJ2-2	TGTGCCAGCAGCTTAGTCTCCCTAGCGGGACCGAACACCGGGGAGCTGTTTTTT	CASSLVSLAGPNTGELFF
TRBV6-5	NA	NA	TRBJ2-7	TGTGCCAGCAGTTACGGCGGAACCTCCTACGAGCAGTACTTC	CASSYGGTSYEQYF
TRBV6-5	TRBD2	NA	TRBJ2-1	TGTGCCAGCACCAACGGACTAGCTTCCTACAATGAGCAGTTCTTC	CASTNGLASYNEQFF
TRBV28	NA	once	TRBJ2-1	TGTGCCAGTCGCGCGCTGAGCTCCTACAATGAGCAGTTCTTC	CASRALSSYNEQFF
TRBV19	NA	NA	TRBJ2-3	TGTGCCAGTAGTATTACGGGGTCTCGGGCAGATACGCAGTATTTT	CASSITGSRADTQYF
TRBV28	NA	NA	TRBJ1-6	TGTGCCAGCAGTTCACCCGCACTAGGGAATTCACCCCTCCACTTT	CASSSPALGNSPLHF
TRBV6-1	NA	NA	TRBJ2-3	TGTGCCAGCCGACAGGAGACTAGCACAGATACGCAGTATTTT	CASRQETSTDTQYF
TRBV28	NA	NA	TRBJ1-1	TGTGCCAGCATCACAGGGCTTTTCTTT	CASITGLFF
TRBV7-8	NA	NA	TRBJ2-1	TGTGCCAGCAGCATCAGACAGCAAGCCTACAATGAGCAGTTCTTC	CASSIRQQAYNEQFF
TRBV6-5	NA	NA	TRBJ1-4	TGTGCCAGCAGTCCTCGTGGGCAAACTGAAAAACTGTTTTTT	CASSPRGQTEKLFF
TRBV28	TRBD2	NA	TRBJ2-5	TGTGCCAGCAGTTCCGCCACGGGGGGGCAGGAGACCCAGTACTTC	CASSSATGGQETQYF
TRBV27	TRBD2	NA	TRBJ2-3	TGTGCCAGCAGTCAACCGGGACTAGGTACAGATACGCAGTATTTT	CASSQPGLGTDTQYF
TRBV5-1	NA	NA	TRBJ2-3	TGCGCCAGCAGCTTGGACACAGCCACAGATACGCAGTATTTT	CASSLDTATDTQYF
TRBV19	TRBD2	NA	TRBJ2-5	TGTGCCAGTAAATTTAGCGGGAGGGCAGAGACCCAGTACTTC	CASKFSGRAETQYF
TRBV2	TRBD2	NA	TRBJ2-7	TGTGCCAGCAGCGGAGGGCTAGCGGCTATCCACGAGCAGTACTTC	CASSGGLAAIHEQYF
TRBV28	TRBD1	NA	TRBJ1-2	TGTGCCAGCAATGCCCGGGACAGGGGTTTTAGGAATGGCTACACCTTC	CASNARDRGFRNGYTF